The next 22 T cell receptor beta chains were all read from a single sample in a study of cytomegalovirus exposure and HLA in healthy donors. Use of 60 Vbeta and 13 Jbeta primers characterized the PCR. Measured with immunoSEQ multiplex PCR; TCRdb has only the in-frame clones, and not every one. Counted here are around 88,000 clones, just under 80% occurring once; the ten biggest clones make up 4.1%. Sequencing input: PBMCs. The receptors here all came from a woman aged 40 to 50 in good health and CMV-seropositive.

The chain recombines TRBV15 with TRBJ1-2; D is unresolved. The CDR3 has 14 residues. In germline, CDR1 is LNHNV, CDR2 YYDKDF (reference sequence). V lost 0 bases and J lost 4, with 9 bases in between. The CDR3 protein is CATSRDRAGYGYTF. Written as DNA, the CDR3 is TGTGCCACCAGCAGAGATCGTGCAGGCTATGGCTACACCTTC.

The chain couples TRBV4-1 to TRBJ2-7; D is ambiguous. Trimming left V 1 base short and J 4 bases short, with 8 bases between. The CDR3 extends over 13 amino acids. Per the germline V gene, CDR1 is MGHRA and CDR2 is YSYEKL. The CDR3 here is CASSQVPFYEQYF. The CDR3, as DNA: TGCGCCAGCAGCCAAGTTCCCTTTTACGAGCAGTACTTC.

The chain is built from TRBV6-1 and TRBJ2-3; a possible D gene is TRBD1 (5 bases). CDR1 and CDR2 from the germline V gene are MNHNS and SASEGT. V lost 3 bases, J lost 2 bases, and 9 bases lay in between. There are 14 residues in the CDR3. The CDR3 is CASSDRAPTDTQYF. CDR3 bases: TGTGCCAGCAGTGACAGGGCCCCCACAGATACGCAGTATTTT.

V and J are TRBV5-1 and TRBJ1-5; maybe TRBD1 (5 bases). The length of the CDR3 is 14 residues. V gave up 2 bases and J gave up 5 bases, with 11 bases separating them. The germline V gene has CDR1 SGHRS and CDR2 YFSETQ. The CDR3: CASSFGGTDQPQHF. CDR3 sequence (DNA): TGCGCCAGCAGCTTCGGGGGTACGGATCAGCCCCAGCATTTT. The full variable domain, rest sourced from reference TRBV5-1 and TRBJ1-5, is KAGVTQTPRYLIKTRGQQVTLSCSPISGHRSVSWYQQTPGQGLQFLFEYFSETQRNKGNFPGRFSGRQFSNSRSEMNVSTLELGDSALYLCASSFGGTDQPQHFGDGTRLSIL.

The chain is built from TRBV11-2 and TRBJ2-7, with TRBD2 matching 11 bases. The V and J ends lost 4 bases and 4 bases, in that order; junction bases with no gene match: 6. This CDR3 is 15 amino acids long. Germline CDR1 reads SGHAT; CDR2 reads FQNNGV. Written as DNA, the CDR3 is TGTGCCAGCAGCTCAGTTAGCGGGAGGGCTTACGAGCAGTACTTC. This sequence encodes CASSSVSGRAYEQYF.

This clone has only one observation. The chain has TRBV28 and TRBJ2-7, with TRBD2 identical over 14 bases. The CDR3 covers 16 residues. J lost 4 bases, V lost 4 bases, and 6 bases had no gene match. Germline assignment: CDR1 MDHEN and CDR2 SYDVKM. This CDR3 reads CASSSTSGRGVYEQYF. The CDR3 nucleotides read TGTGCCAGCAGTTCGACTAGCGGGAGGGGGGTATACGAGCAGTACTTC.

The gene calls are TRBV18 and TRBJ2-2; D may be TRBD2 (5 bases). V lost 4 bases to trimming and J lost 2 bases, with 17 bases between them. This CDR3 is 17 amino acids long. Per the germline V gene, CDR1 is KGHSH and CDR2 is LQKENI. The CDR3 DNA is TGTGCCAGCTCACTCCAGGCGGGTTTACTTAACACCGGGGAGCTGTTTTTT. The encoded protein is CASSLQAGLLNTGELFF.

The CDR3 DNA reads as TGTGCCAGTAGTAGGGACAGAAACACTGAAGCTTTCTTT. It specifies CASSRDRNTEAFF. The chain carries TRBV19 and TRBJ1-1; TRBD1 matches at 7 bases. This CDR3 is built from 13 residues. The V and J ends lost 4 bases and 2 bases, in that order; junction bases with no gene match: 1. Germline loops: CDR1 LNHDA, CDR2 SQIVND (reference sequence).

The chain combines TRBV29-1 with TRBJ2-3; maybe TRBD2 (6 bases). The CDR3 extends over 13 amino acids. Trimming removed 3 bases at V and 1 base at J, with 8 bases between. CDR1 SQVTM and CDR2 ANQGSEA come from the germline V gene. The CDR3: CSVDSGGTDTQYF. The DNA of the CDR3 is TGCAGCGTTGACTCGGGAGGCACAGATACGCAGTATTTT.

Written as DNA, the CDR3 is TGTGCCAGTAGACAGGGGACTTATGGCTACACCTTC. Translating it yields CASRQGTYGYTF. The chain has TRBV19 and TRBJ1-2; 7 bases fit TRBD1. Germline lookup yields CDR1 LNHDA and CDR2 SQIVND (reference sequence). The CDR3 has 12 residues. The V and J ends lost 6 bases and 5 bases, in that order; junction bases with no gene match: 3.

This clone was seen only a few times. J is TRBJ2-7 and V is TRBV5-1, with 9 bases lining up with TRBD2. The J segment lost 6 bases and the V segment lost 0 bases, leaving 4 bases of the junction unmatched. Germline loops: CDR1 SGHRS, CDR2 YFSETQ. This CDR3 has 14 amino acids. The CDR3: CASSLAATSGEQYF. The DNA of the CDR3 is TGCGCCAGCAGCTTGGCGGCGACTAGCGGCGAGCAGTACTTC.

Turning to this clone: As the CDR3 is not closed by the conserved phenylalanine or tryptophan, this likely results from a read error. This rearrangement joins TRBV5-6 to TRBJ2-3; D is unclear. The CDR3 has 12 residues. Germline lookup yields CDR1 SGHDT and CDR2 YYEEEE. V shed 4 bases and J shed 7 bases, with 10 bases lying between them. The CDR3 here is CASSLIQYTQYL. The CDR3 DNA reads TGTGCCAGCAGCCTGATTCAGTATACGCAGTATCTT.

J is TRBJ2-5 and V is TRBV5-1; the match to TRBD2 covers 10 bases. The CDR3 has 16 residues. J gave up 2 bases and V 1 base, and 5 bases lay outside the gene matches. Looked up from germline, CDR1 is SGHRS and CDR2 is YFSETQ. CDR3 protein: CASSLLAGVGQETQYF. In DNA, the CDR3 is TGCGCCAGCAGCTTGCTAGCGGGAGTTGGGCAAGAGACCCAGTACTTC.

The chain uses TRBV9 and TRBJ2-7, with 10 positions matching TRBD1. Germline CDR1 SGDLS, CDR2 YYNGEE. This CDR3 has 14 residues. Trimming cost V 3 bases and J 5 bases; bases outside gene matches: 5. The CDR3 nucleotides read TGTGCCAGCAGCGACCGGGACAGGGGCCACGAGCAGTACTTC. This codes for CASSDRDRGHEQYF.

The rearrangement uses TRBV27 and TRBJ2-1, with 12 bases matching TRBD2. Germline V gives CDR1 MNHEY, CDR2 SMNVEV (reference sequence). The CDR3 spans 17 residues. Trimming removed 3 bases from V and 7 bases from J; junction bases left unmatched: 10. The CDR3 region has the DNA TGTGCCAGCAGTTTTTTGCCGGGACTAGCGGGCGGGAATGAGCAGTTCTTC. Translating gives CASSFLPGLAGGNEQFF.

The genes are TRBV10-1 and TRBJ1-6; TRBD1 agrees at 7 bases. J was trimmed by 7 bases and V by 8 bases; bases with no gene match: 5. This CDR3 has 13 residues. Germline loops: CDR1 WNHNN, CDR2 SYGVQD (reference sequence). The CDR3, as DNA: TGCGCCAGCTCGGCAGGGGGAAATTCACCCCTCCACTTT. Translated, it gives CASSAGGNSPLHF.

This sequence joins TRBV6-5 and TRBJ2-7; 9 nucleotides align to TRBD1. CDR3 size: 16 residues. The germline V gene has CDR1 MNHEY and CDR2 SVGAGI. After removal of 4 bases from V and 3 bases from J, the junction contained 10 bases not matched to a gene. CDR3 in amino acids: CASSFLPPGQGYEQYF. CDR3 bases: TGTGCCAGCAGTTTTTTACCCCCGGGACAGGGCTACGAGCAGTACTTC.

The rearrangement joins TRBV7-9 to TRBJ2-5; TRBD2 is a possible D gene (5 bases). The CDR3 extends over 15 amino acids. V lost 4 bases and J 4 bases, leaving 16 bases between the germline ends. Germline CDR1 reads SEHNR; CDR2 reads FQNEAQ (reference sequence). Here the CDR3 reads CASSWTSGQGETQYF. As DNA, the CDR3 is TGTGCCAGCAGCTGGACGAGCGGCCAAGGAGAGACCCAGTACTTC.

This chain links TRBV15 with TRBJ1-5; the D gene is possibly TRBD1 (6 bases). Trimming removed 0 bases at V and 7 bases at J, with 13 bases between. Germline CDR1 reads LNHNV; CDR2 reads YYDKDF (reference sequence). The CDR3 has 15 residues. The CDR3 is CATSRDRGGMQPQHF. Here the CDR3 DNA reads TGTGCCACCAGCAGAGATAGGGGGGGCATGCAGCCCCAGCATTTT. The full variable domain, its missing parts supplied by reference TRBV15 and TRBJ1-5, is DAMVIQNPRYQVTQFGKPVTLSCSQTLNHNVMYWYQQKSSQAPKLLFHYYDKDFNNEADTPDNFQSRRPNTSFCFLDIRSPGLGDTAMYLCATSRDRGGMQPQHFGDGTRLSIL.

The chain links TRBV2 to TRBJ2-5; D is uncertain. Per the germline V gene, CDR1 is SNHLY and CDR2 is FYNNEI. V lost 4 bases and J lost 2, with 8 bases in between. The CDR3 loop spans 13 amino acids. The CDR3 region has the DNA TGTGCCAGCAGTGGTGGCACACAAGAGACCCAGTACTTC. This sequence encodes CASSGGTQETQYF.

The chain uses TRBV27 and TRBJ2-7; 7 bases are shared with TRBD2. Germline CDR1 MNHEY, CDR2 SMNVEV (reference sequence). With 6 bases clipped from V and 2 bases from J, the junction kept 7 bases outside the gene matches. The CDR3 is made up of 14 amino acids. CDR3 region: CASSPSGDPYEQYF. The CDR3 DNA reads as TGTGCCAGCAGCCCGAGCGGGGACCCCTACGAGCAGTACTTC.

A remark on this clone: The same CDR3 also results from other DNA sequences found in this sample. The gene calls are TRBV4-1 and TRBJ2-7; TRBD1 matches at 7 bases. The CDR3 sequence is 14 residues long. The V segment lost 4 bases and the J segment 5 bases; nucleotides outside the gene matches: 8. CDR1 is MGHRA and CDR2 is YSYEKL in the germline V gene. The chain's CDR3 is CASSLQQGSNEQYF. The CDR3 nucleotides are TGCGCCAGCAGCCTACAACAGGGGAGCAACGAGCAGTACTTC.